What follows are 9 T cell receptor beta chains derived from one specimen sequenced in a study of cytomegalovirus exposure and HLA in healthy donors. PCR primers comprised 60 Vbeta and 13 Jbeta primers. The method was immunoSEQ multiplex PCR; TCRdb's version includes in-frame clones alone and lacks a portion of them. This table holds fewer than 85,000 clones, under 80% found once. Sequenced: PBMCs. Every receptor here comes from a male donor in good health and CMV-seropositive.

This chain links TRBV7-8 with TRBJ2-7, with 15 bases fitting TRBD2. This CDR3 has 16 residues. Germline assignment: CDR1 SGHVS and CDR2 FQNEAQ. After removal of 3 bases from V and 4 bases from J, the junction contained 4 bases not matched to a gene. Here the CDR3 DNA reads TGTGCCAGCAGCTTCGTCGGACTAGCGGGAGGGTACGAGCAGTACTTC. Amino acid sequence: CASSFVGLAGGYEQYF. Drawing the rest from reference TRBV7-8 and TRBJ2-7, the complete variable domain is GAGVSQSPRYKVAKRGQDVALRCDPISGHVSLFWYQQALGQGPEFLTYFQNEAQLDKSGLPSDRFFAERPEGSVSTLKIQRTQQEDSAVYLCASSFVGLAGGYEQYFGPGTRLTVT.

V gene TRBV10-3 combines with J gene TRBJ2-7, with D possibly matching TRBD1 (8 bases). This CDR3 region has 14 residues. The V end lost 6 bases, the J end lost 1 base, and 13 bases lay between the germline ends. Germline CDR1 ENHRY, CDR2 SYGVKD. CDR3 nucleotides: TGTGCCATCAGCCCACAGGGGGGGTCCTACGAGCAGTACTTC. Its protein product is CAISPQGGSYEQYF.

DNA of the CDR3: TGTGCCAGTAGGGAGACAGGGGGGGTCGGCGAGCAGTACTTC. It is translated as CASRETGGVGEQYF. V and J are TRBV19 and TRBJ2-7; 9 nucleotides align to TRBD1. Losses at the gene ends were 6 bases for V and 6 bases for J; bases not matched to a gene: 9. Germline V gene sequence: CDR1 LNHDA, CDR2 SQIVND (reference sequence). The CDR3 is 14 residues long.

This clone showed up just a few times. The rearrangement uses TRBV6-1 and TRBJ1-5, with D hard to call. Germline CDR1 and CDR2: MNHNS and SASEGT. The CDR3 runs 13 residues. V dropped 9 bases and J dropped 3 bases, with 12 bases sitting between them. CDR3 region: CASLGGNNQPQHF. The DNA of the CDR3 is TGTGCCAGTCTGGGAGGGAACAATCAGCCCCAGCATTTT.

The chain recombines TRBV9 with TRBJ1-2; unclear D gene. Trimming cost V 4 bases and J 6 bases, with 13 bases left between them. The germline V gene has CDR1 SGDLS and CDR2 YYNGEE. The CDR3 is made up of 13 amino acids. The CDR3 bases are TGTGCCAGCAGCCCCACCTGGGGAGATGGCTACACCTTC. This sequence encodes CASSPTWGDGYTF. Variable domain in full (rest from reference TRBV9 and TRBJ1-2): DSGVTQTPKHLITATGQRVTLRCSPRSGDLSVYWYQQSLDQGLQFLIQYYNGEERAKGNILERFSAQQFPDLHSELNLSSLELGDSALYFCASSPTWGDGYTFGSGTRLTVV.

This chain uses TRBV11-2 with TRBJ1-6, with TRBD1 identical over 9 bases. V trimming: 1 base; J trimming: 4 bases; junction bases outside the gene matches: 5. From germline, CDR1 is SGHAT and CDR2 FQNNGV. The CDR3 totals 17 residues. CDR3 in amino acids: CASSLVLTGGYNSPLHF. CDR3 DNA: TGTGCCAGCAGCTTAGTCTTGACAGGGGGGTATAATTCACCCCTCCACTTT.

This clone was counted between two and nine times. CDR3 sequence (DNA): TGTGCCAGTAGTATCGAAACAGGGCGCACCGGGGAGCTGTTTTTT. It is translated as CASSIETGRTGELFF. The chain is built from TRBV19 and TRBJ2-2; D perhaps matches TRBD1 (6 bases). Germline V gene sequence: CDR1 LNHDA, CDR2 SQIVND (reference sequence). The germline V and J ends were trimmed by 3 bases and 4 bases, with 12 bases remaining between them. The CDR3 loop spans 15 amino acids.

The table lists this clone with a count of one. The same CDR3 also results from other DNA sequences found in this sample. This sequence joins TRBV19 and TRBJ1-5, with 7 bases identical to TRBD1. In germline, CDR1 is LNHDA, CDR2 SQIVND (reference sequence). V lost 6 bases to trimming and J lost 3 bases; unmatched junction nucleotides: 5. The CDR3 contains 14 residues. The CDR3 reads CASSPGQYNQPQHF. The DNA for the CDR3 is TGTGCCAGTAGCCCGGGACAGTACAATCAGCCCCAGCATTTT.

This clone was recorded once. The chain combines TRBV9 with TRBJ2-1; a possible D gene is TRBD2 (6 bases). The ends were cut back, 0 bases at V and 10 bases at J, with 14 bases in the middle. The CDR3 consists of 14 residues. The V gene's germline CDR1 is SGDLS and CDR2 YYNGEE. In nucleotides, the CDR3 is TGTGCCAGCAGCGTAGTCGGGGGAGTGGGGGAGCAGTTCTTC. Translation: CASSVVGGVGEQFF.